This entry lists 24 T cell receptor beta chains sequenced from one sample in a study of blood T cell repertoires in COVID-19. Clones were sequenced by immunoSEQ multiplex PCR, and TCRdb holds only the in-frame ones, with some missing. Of approximately 360,000 clones detected, less than 90% appear once; the ten largest clones hold about 5.4%. Sequenced material: PBMCs or T cells enriched from blood (not recorded which). The receptors come from a woman between 45 and 60 years old who had recovered from COVID-19.

CDR3 coding DNA: TGTGCCAGCAGCACTACAGGGAACGGCAATCAGCCCCAGCATTTT. As protein: CASSTTGNGNQPQHF. The chain joins TRBV6-5 to TRBJ1-5, with D tentatively TRBD1 (6 bases). The CDR3 sequence is 15 residues long. V was shortened by 6 bases and J by 2 bases, with 14 bases between the two germline ends. Germline V lookup: CDR1 MNHEY, CDR2 SVGAGI.

This sequence joins TRBV5-5 and TRBJ1-4; 8 nucleotides match TRBD1. The CDR3 sequence is 15 residues long. V lost 4 bases, J lost 4 bases, and 6 bases stayed unmatched. Germline-derived CDR1 and CDR2 are SGHKS and YYEKEE (reference sequence). Here the CDR3 DNA reads TGTGCCAGCAGCCCCCGGACAGGGTTTAATGAAAAACTGTTTTTT. Translating gives CASSPRTGFNEKLFF. Combining the CDR3 with reference TRBV5-5 and TRBJ1-4 gives the whole variable domain DAGVTQSPTHLIKTRGQQVTLRCSPISGHKSVSWYQQVLGQGPQFIFQYYEKEERGRGNFPDRFSARQFPNYSSELNVNALLLGDSALYLCASSPRTGFNEKLFFGSGTQLSVL.

This chain joins TRBV7-2 and TRBJ2-3; 9 bases map to TRBD2. CDR1 is SGHTA, CDR2 FQGNSA, per germline. This CDR3 has 17 amino acids. After removal of 3 bases from V and 2 bases from J, the junction contained 9 bases not matched to a gene. Here the CDR3 reads CASSLSSAGGSTDTQYF. DNA of the CDR3: TGTGCCAGCAGCTTGTCATCAGCGGGAGGATCCACAGATACGCAGTATTTT.

The V gene is TRBV19, the J gene TRBJ1-2, with D perhaps TRBD1 (5 bases). This CDR3 has 15 residues. CDR1 and CDR2 (germline): LNHDA, SQIVND (reference sequence). V lost 7 bases and J lost 8, with 23 bases in between. The DNA for the CDR3 is TGTGCCAGTACCGGGGGAATCGTCAGGGAATTCGGCTACACCTTC. It translates to CASTGGIVREFGYTF.

This rearrangement joins TRBV5-5 to TRBJ2-5; a weak D match, TRBD1 (6 bases). The V end lost 4 bases, the J end lost 9 bases, and 22 bases lay between the germline ends. The CDR3 consists of 15 residues. Germline CDR1 SGHKS, CDR2 YYEKEE (reference sequence). Here the CDR3 reads CASSPLAQGPGSQYF. For the CDR3, the DNA is TGTGCCAGCAGCCCTTTGGCGCAGGGGCCGGGGTCCCAGTACTTC.

There are a few counts of this clone. J is TRBJ1-1 and V is TRBV3-1 (or the pseudogene TRBV3-2), with a weak D call TRBD1 (6 bases). The germline V gene has CDR1 LGHDT and CDR2 YNNKEL (reference sequence). This CDR3 has 12 amino acids. V shed 7 bases and J shed 5 bases, with 11 bases lying between them. CDR3 region: CASTDRGTEAFF. Written as DNA, the CDR3 is TGTGCCAGCACTGATAGGGGGACTGAAGCTTTCTTT.

The chain combines TRBV10-3 with TRBJ1-5, with unresolved D. Trimming removed 10 bases at V and 0 bases at J, with 10 bases between. Germline lookup yields CDR1 ENHRY and CDR2 SYGVKD. The CDR3 extends over 13 amino acids. The CDR3 loop is CATTDNSNQPQHF. The CDR3 bases are TGTGCCACTACCGATAATAGCAATCAGCCCCAGCATTTT.

This chain connects TRBV2 to TRBJ1-2, with D possibly TRBD1 on 5 matching bases. This CDR3 has 17 residues. The ends were cut back, 3 bases at V and 1 base at J, with 18 bases in the middle. Germline V gene sequence: CDR1 SNHLY, CDR2 FYNNEI. In nucleotides, the CDR3 is TGTGCCAGCAGTGATTCGGGGCCCGGGGGTATTAACTATGGCTACACCTTC. Its translation is CASSDSGPGGINYGYTF.

The genes are TRBV5-1 and TRBJ2-5; 7 bases match TRBD1. V was pared by 7 bases and J by 0 bases, with 3 bases of the junction left unmatched. The CDR3 covers 13 residues. CDR1 and CDR2 from the germline V gene are SGHRS and YFSETQ. CDR3 sequence: CASGRGNQETQYF. For the CDR3, the DNA is TGCGCCAGCGGCAGGGGGAACCAAGAGACCCAGTACTTC.

V usage is TRBV9 and J usage is TRBJ2-1; TRBD2 matches at 10 bases. The ends lost 2 bases at V and 8 bases at J; junction bases unmatched: 7. The germline V gene has CDR1 SGDLS and CDR2 YYNGEE. CDR3 length: 15 amino acids. The CDR3 here is CASSVTSGDWDEQFF. The CDR3 DNA reads as TGTGCCAGCAGCGTCACTAGCGGGGACTGGGATGAGCAGTTCTTC.

V is TRBV7-6 and J is TRBJ1-4; 7 positions agree with TRBD1. The CDR3 runs 14 residues. J was trimmed by 5 bases and V by 6 bases; bases with no gene match: 6. Germline loops: CDR1 SGHVS, CDR2 FNYEAQ. Here the CDR3 DNA reads TGTGCCAGCAGTATAGGGGGCCGAAATGAAAAACTGTTTTTT. It codes for CASSIGGRNEKLFF.

This chain's CDR3 is CASSPENLAGGYTGELFF. CDR3 nucleotide sequence: TGTGCCAGCAGTCCCGAGAACCTAGCGGGGGGTTACACCGGGGAGCTGTTTTTT. This rearrangement joins TRBV27 to TRBJ2-2, with 11 bases matching TRBD2. J gave up 3 bases and V 5 bases, and 11 bases lay outside the gene matches. The CDR3 covers 18 residues. Germline V gives CDR1 MNHEY, CDR2 SMNVEV (reference sequence).

This clone appeared a single time. The V call is TRBV30, the J call TRBJ1-3; 10 bases match TRBD1. Germline CDR1 GTSNPN, CDR2 SVGIG (reference sequence). J lost 2 bases, V lost 3 bases, and 10 bases had no gene match. CDR3 length: 17 amino acids. The CDR3 spells CAWRTPTGTGAGNTIYF. The CDR3 DNA reads TGTGCCTGGAGGACCCCCACCGGGACAGGGGCTGGAAACACCATATATTTT.

For the CDR3, the DNA is TGTGCCTGGAGTGTCCCAGGGGGCCGTAATTCACCCCTCCACTTT. Amino acid sequence: CAWSVPGGRNSPLHF. The rearrangement joins TRBV30 to TRBJ1-6, with TRBD1 identical over 8 bases. This CDR3 has 15 amino acids. The trim removed 0 bases at V and 6 bases at J, leaving 4 bases unmatched. Germline CDR1 is GTSNPN and CDR2 is SVGIG (reference sequence).

This chain joins TRBV5-6 and TRBJ1-1; TRBD1 is a possible D gene (5 bases). The CDR3 spans 12 residues. Trimming left V 4 bases short and J 6 bases short, with 10 bases between. Germline CDR1 reads SGHDT; CDR2 reads YYEEEE. The CDR3 DNA sequence: TGTGCCAGCAGCAGGTGGGGGGCTGAAGCTTTCTTT. Translating it yields CASSRWGAEAFF.

The rearrangement links TRBV3-1 (or the pseudogene TRBV3-2) to TRBJ2-1, with TRBD2 identical over 12 bases. The CDR3 extends over 16 amino acids. Per germline, CDR1 LGHDT and CDR2 YNNKEL (reference sequence). J gave up 13 bases and V 4 bases, and 14 bases lay outside the gene matches. This chain's CDR3 is CASSRPGLAGASRQFF. The CDR3 DNA sequence: TGTGCCAGCAGCCGCCCGGGACTAGCGGGTGCTAGCCGACAGTTCTTC.

The chain combines TRBV19 with TRBJ2-7, with 9 positions matching TRBD2. The CDR3 runs 19 residues. V shed 1 base, J shed 0 bases, and the junction held 13 bases outside the gene matches. Germline loops: CDR1 LNHDA, CDR2 SQIVND (reference sequence). The CDR3 reads CASSIVVRLAAFSSYEQYF. The CDR3, as DNA: TGTGCCAGTAGTATAGTCGTTCGACTAGCGGCGTTCAGCTCCTACGAGCAGTACTTC.

The V gene is TRBV19, the J gene TRBJ1-6, with 8 positions matching TRBD1. CDR1 is LNHDA and CDR2 is SQIVND in the germline V gene (reference sequence). With 5 bases clipped from V and 9 bases from J, the junction kept 18 bases outside the gene matches. This CDR3 contains 18 residues. The DNA of the CDR3 is TGTGCCAGTAGTCCGGCGGACAGGGTTATTACGAATGCTTCACCCCTCCACTTT. Protein: CASSPADRVITNASPLHF.

The chain uses TRBV29-1 and TRBJ2-7; 11 bases match TRBD2. CDR1 is SQVTM and CDR2 is ANQGSEA in the germline V gene. The CDR3 covers 14 residues. V dropped 4 bases and J dropped 4; count of bases not matched to a gene: 6. CDR3 protein: CSVGDSSGRYEQYF. CDR3 bases: TGCAGCGTTGGAGACTCTAGCGGGAGGTACGAGCAGTACTTC.

Note on this clone: At the DNA level, this CDR3 is encoded by other sequences in the same sample as well. The chain combines TRBV5-1 with TRBJ2-7, with 7 bases matching TRBD1. V gave up 0 bases and J gave up 2 bases; unmatched junction bases: 2. From germline, CDR1 is SGHRS and CDR2 YFSETQ. This CDR3 has 14 residues. The CDR3: CASSLGQGPYEQYF. CDR3 DNA: TGCGCCAGCAGCTTGGGACAGGGTCCCTACGAGCAGTACTTC.

The rearrangement links TRBV7-2 to TRBJ2-5; 10 nucleotides agree with TRBD2. CDR1 and CDR2 from the germline V gene are SGHTA and FQGNSA. This CDR3 spans 19 amino acids. J was trimmed by 6 bases and V by 1 base; bases with no gene match: 17. This chain's CDR3 is CASSLEGLLGASGRKTQYF. In nucleotides, the CDR3 is TGTGCCAGCAGCTTAGAGGGATTACTAGGGGCTAGCGGGAGAAAGACCCAGTACTTC.

As for this clone: One base away lies a much larger clone, so this may be a sequencing read error. This same CDR3 is encoded by further DNA sequences in the sample. V usage is TRBV6-6 and J usage is TRBJ2-5; possibly TRBD1 for D (6 bases). The CDR3 sequence is 16 residues long. Germline V CDR1 and CDR2: MNHNY, SVGAGI (reference sequence). V gave up 3 bases and J gave up 0 bases, with 14 bases separating them. CDR3 residues: CASSYRSGADQETQYF. The CDR3 region has the DNA TGTGCCAGCAGTTATCGGTCAGGGGCCGACCAAGAGACCCAGTACTTC.

The gene calls are TRBV6-6 and TRBJ1-2; the D is unclear. The V end was cut by 7 bases, the J end by 4 bases, with 10 bases between. The germline V gene has CDR1 MNHNY and CDR2 SVGAGI (reference sequence). The CDR3 totals 12 residues. The CDR3 sequence: CASIYPPYGYTF. The CDR3 bases are TGTGCCAGCATCTATCCCCCCTATGGCTACACCTTC.

The chain uses TRBV10-3 and TRBJ2-7; 7 bases map to TRBD1. Germline trimming cut 5 bases from V and 4 bases from J; bases unmatched to any gene: 8. The CDR3 runs to 14 residues. CDR1 and CDR2 (germline): ENHRY, SYGVKD. The CDR3 nucleotides are TGTGCCATCAGTAGGGACAGCCAGGGTTACGAGCAGTACTTC. It translates to CAISRDSQGYEQYF.